The rows below give T cell receptor beta chains drawn from one sample of a study of control samples from healthy donors and cancer patients. Here immunoSEQ multiplex PCR was the method, and the copy in TCRdb shows in-frame clones only, minus some. The sample shows roughly 86,000 clones, approximately 95% of them seen only once. Sequencing input: blood. These receptors all come from a woman aged 25 to 39 in good health. Both conserved end residues are part of each CDR3. Each record gives: J gene, CDR3 length, V gene, D gene, clone size, CDR3 DNA, CDR3 protein. A D gene is named only where the DNA matches it firmly. Clone size is not always given. Where it is, it says once, few, many or a class for expanded clones.

TRBJ2-5,17,TRBV24-1,.,.,TGTGCCACCAGTGGAGAGGCGGCGGGCAGGTACCAAGAGACCCAGTACTTC,CATSGEAAGRYQETQYF
TRBJ1-4,14,TRBV9,.,.,TGTGCCAGCAGCGAGGGCCTATCCGGGGAAAAACTGTTTTTT,CASSEGLSGEKLFF
TRBJ1-2,14,TRBV3-1/TRBV3-2,TRBD1,.,TGTGCCAGCAGCCCACCGGGACAGCTCTATGGCTACACCTTC,CASSPPGQLYGYTF
TRBJ1-1,15,TRBV6-5,.,.,TGTGCCAGCAGTTACTCGTACCTGGCCACCACTGAAGCTTTCTTT,CASSYSYLATTEAFF
TRBJ2-2,15,TRBV12-5,TRBD2,.,TGTGCTAGTGGTCAAGCGGGGGGGCCCGGCGGGGAGCTGTTTTTT,CASGQAGGPGGELFF
TRBJ2-3,16,TRBV7-8,TRBD2,.,TGTGCCAGCAGCTTATTAGCGGGAGCGAGAACAGATACGCAGTATTTT,CASSLLAGARTDTQYF
TRBJ1-1,14,TRBV6-5,.,once,TGTGCCAGCAGTTACCGGGACTTAGTGACTGAAGCTTTCTTT,CASSYRDLVTEAFF
TRBJ1-2,14,TRBV5-1,TRBD1,once,TGCGCCAGCAGCTTGCACAGGGGAGGCTATGGCTACACCTTC,CASSLHRGGYGYTF
TRBJ2-3,15,TRBV29-1,TRBD2,.,TGCAGCGTCGAGGGGCTAGCGGGGTTCACAGATACGCAGTATTTT,CSVEGLAGFTDTQYF
TRBJ1-3,16,TRBV6-1,TRBD1,.,TGTGCCAGCAGTGAAGCAAGGACAGGGGACGGAAACACCATATATTTT,CASSEARTGDGNTIYF
TRBJ2-5,16,TRBV3-1/TRBV3-2,.,.,TGTGCCAGCAGCCCAAACTCGGGACTTCGGGGGGAGACCCAGTACTTC,CASSPNSGLRGETQYF
TRBJ2-2,13,TRBV5-1,.,.,TGCGCCAGCAGCTTGGAATGGACCGGGGAGCTGTTTTTT,CASSLEWTGELFF
TRBJ1-1,16,TRBV6-5,TRBD1,.,TGTGCCAGCAGTTCCCCGAGGACAGGTGCGAACACTGAAGCTTTCTTT,CASSSPRTGANTEAFF
TRBJ2-1,15,TRBV24-1,.,.,TGTGCCACCAGTGAGCACCGGGGACACAACAATGAGCAGTTCTTC,CATSEHRGHNNEQFF
TRBJ2-3,16,TRBV14,.,.,TGTGCCAGCAGCCAAGGGGTGAGACTAGGGACAGATACGCAGTATTTT,CASSQGVRLGTDTQYF
TRBJ1-1,16,TRBV15,.,.,TGTGCCACCAGCAGAAGGGGGAGAGGGGCGAACACTGAAGCTTTCTTT,CATSRRGRGANTEAFF
TRBJ1-5,13,TRBV4-1,.,.,TGCGCCAGCAGCCAAGAAGGTCGACAGCCCCAGCATTTT,CASSQEGRQPQHF
TRBJ2-1,15,TRBV5-1,.,.,TGCGCCACCCATCCCGGGGACGTCTCCTACAATGAGCAGTTCTTC,CATHPGDVSYNEQFF
TRBJ1-2,14,TRBV11-2,.,.,TGTGCCAGCAGCTTGGTACAGGGAAACTATGGCTACACCTTC,CASSLVQGNYGYTF
TRBJ1-1,11,TRBV2,.,once,TGTGCCAGCAGTTTGGCAACTGAAGCTTTCTTT,CASSLATEAFF
TRBJ1-3,14,TRBV19,.,.,TGTGCCAGTAGTATTGGAGTAACGGGAAACACCATATATTTT,CASSIGVTGNTIYF
TRBJ1-4,13,TRBV7-9,.,.,TGTGCCAGCAGACTCGGGCCCAATGAAAAACTGTTTTTT,CASRLGPNEKLFF